This T cell receptor beta chain was captured by sequencing in a study of CD8 T cells in ankylosing spondylitis. General observations from the study: Ankylosing spondylitis blood seemed to carry a telltale TCR beta motif made of fewer than 10 highly homologous variants. Disease-linked clones bore a CD8+ phenotype, appearing relatively rarely in peripheral blood.

TCRdb independently ran MiXCR on the 5' RACE reads; one entry per CDR3 protein. The table has 450,000 or so distinct CDR3 sequences, about 25% seen once. The V and J ends lost 0 bases and 10 bases respectively, with 5 bases between them. The CDR3 runs to 12 residues. Germline CDR1 is SGHRS and CDR2 is YFSETQ. A few counts support this clonotype. Its antigen is still unknown. The chain joins TRBV5-1 to TRBJ1-6, with TRBD1 as a possible D gene (5 bases). Sequenced input: blood, either unsorted or a sorted T cell fraction (not recorded which). The source is a male donor with ankylosing spondylitis. The CDR3 is CASSLEGSPLHF. The CDR3 DNA reads TGCGCCAGCAGCTTGGAGGGGTCACCCCTCCACTTT.